One sample yielded the 15 T cell receptor beta chains listed below, sequenced in a study of beta chain features in type 1 diabetes. Reverse transcription of all isolated RNA meant that expressed TCRB transcripts were sequenced. Clones were sequenced by immunoSEQ multiplex PCR, and TCRdb holds only the in-frame ones, with some missing. The top ten hold about 0.042% of the sample, which has some 500,000 clones, about 10% seen once. Sequences were obtained from naive CD4+ T cells from blood. The source of these receptors is a woman younger than 30 in good health.

The chain joins TRBV7-2 to TRBJ1-2, with D hard to call. V lost 4 bases and J lost 8, with 17 bases in between. The germline CDR1 and CDR2 sequences are SGHTA and FQGNSA. The CDR3 covers 14 residues. CDR3 amino acids: CASSSAGALKGYTF. The CDR3 DNA reads TGTGCCAGCAGCTCCGCCGGAGCATTGAAAGGCTACACCTTC.

As regards this clone: At one of its ends the junction is not consistent with the germline gene, which may arise from a read error. This specimen includes other DNA sequences encoding the same CDR3. This chain joins TRBV7-2 and TRBJ2-5; D call uncertain. Germline V gene data show CDR1 as SGHTA and CDR2 as FQGNSA. The CDR3 is 10 amino acids. The CDR3 sequence: CASSLETQYF. CDR3 coding DNA: TGTGCCAGCAGTTTAGAGACCCAGTACTTC.

This clone came up a few times. The V call is TRBV7-2, the J call TRBJ2-3, with D possibly matching TRBD2 (7 bases). The CDR3 loop spans 15 amino acids. The ends were cut back, 7 bases at V and 1 base at J, with 15 bases in the middle. The V gene's germline CDR1 is SGHTA and CDR2 FQGNSA. The CDR3 DNA reads as TGTGCCAGCAATCTTAGGGGGGGAGGCACAGATACGCAGTATTTT. This translates into CASNLRGGGTDTQYF.

The rearrangement links TRBV19 to TRBJ1-6; 9 bases align to TRBD1. J lost 7 bases, V lost 9 bases, and 1 base had no gene match. The CDR3 sequence is 12 residues long. Germline values: CDR1 LNHDA, CDR2 SQIVND (reference sequence). This chain's CDR3 is CASGQGNSPLHF. Here the CDR3 DNA reads TGTGCCAGCGGACAGGGGAATTCACCCCTCCACTTT.

This clone was picked up a small number of times. The V call is TRBV5-1, the J call TRBJ2-2; TRBD1 matches 7 bases. V was pared by 3 bases and J by 5 bases, with 7 bases of the junction left unmatched. CDR3 length equals 15 residues. The germline CDR1 and CDR2 sequences are SGHRS and YFSETQ. The CDR3 DNA follows: TGCGCCAGCAGCTGGGGACAGCGACCTACCGGGGAGCTGTTTTTT. Translating gives CASSWGQRPTGELFF.

This clone was found a few times. The V gene is TRBV10-3, the J gene TRBJ1-1; D uncertain. The length of the CDR3 is 15 residues. V lost 4 bases and J lost 1, with 13 bases in between. The germline V gene encodes CDR1 ENHRY and CDR2 SYGVKD. The chain's CDR3 is CAISVSWYSNTEAFF. As DNA, the CDR3 is TGTGCCATCAGTGTTAGTTGGTACTCGAACACTGAAGCTTTCTTT.

This clone was seen more than once but under ten times. CDR3 in amino acids: CASSLEATPKQYF. CDR3 bases: TGCGCCAGCAGCTTGGAGGCTACCCCGAAGCAGTACTTC. This sequence joins TRBV5-1 and TRBJ2-7; no clear D. This CDR3 contains 13 residues. The germline V and J ends were trimmed by 0 bases and 8 bases, with 12 bases remaining between them. Looked up from germline, CDR1 is SGHRS and CDR2 is YFSETQ. Filled out from reference TRBV5-1 and TRBJ2-7, the complete variable domain reads KAGVTQTPRYLIKTRGQQVTLSCSPISGHRSVSWYQQTPGQGLQFLFEYFSETQRNKGNFPGRFSGRQFSNSRSEMNVSTLELGDSALYLCASSLEATPKQYFGPGTRLTVT.

In this sample, this clone turned up a few times. V and J are TRBV5-4 and TRBJ2-5, with 7 positions matching TRBD2. Germline CDR1 SGHNT, CDR2 YYREEE (reference sequence). J was trimmed by 1 base and V by 4 bases; bases with no gene match: 10. The CDR3 length is 16 residues. The CDR3 region is CASSPGLVPPQETQYF. The CDR3 nucleotides are TGTGCCAGCAGCCCAGGACTAGTTCCCCCCCAAGAGACCCAGTACTTC.

The chain recombines TRBV19 with TRBJ1-1; tentative D call: TRBD1 (5 bases). V lost 3 bases, J lost 5 bases, and 10 bases lay in between. Germline V CDR1 and CDR2: LNHDA, SQIVND (reference sequence). The CDR3 is made up of 13 amino acids. As DNA, the CDR3 is TGTGCCAGTAGTATGCCAGGGAGGACTGAAGCTTTCTTT. Translation: CASSMPGRTEAFF.

The CDR3: CASSQDEGSNTEAFF. The DNA for the CDR3 is TGCGCCAGCAGCCAAGATGAGGGTTCCAACACTGAAGCTTTCTTT. The gene calls are TRBV4-3 and TRBJ1-1; D ambiguous. Germline V gene lookup returns CDR1 LGHNA and CDR2 YSLEER. V gave up 0 bases and J gave up 2 bases, with 10 bases separating them. This CDR3 region has 15 residues.

The J gene is TRBJ1-2, the V gene TRBV10-3; 7 bases match TRBD1. V lost 7 bases, J lost 7 bases, and 18 bases stayed unmatched. Germline CDR1 and CDR2: ENHRY and SYGVKD. This CDR3 is built from 16 residues. The CDR3 sequence is CAIKGQPHLLLGGYTF. The DNA of the CDR3 is TGTGCCATCAAGGGACAGCCACACCTCCTTCTTGGTGGCTACACCTTC.

This clone was recorded a few times. The chain carries TRBV9 and TRBJ2-1; weak D call: TRBD1 (5 bases). The V end was cut by 1 base, the J end by 7 bases, with 12 bases between. Per the germline V gene, CDR1 is SGDLS and CDR2 is YYNGEE. The CDR3 runs to 14 residues. This CDR3 is CASSVHAGLNEQFF. CDR3 bases: TGTGCCAGCAGCGTACACGCAGGGCTGAATGAGCAGTTCTTC.

The chain links TRBV27 to TRBJ2-4, with D perhaps given as TRBD1 or TRBD2 (5 bases each). The CDR3 totals 15 residues. The germline V gene encodes CDR1 MNHEY and CDR2 SMNVEV (reference sequence). V lost 7 bases to trimming and J lost 9 bases, with 22 bases between them. The CDR3 DNA reads as TGTGCCAGCACGACGGCAAAAAAACGTGGGGGCATTCAGTACTTC. This codes for CASTTAKKRGGIQYF.

This clone has only a few counts. This chain joins TRBV7-9 and TRBJ2-5; tentatively, D is TRBD2 (5 bases). Germline V gives CDR1 SEHNR, CDR2 FQNEAQ (reference sequence). The V end was cut by 2 bases, the J end by 7 bases, with 14 bases between. The CDR3 has 14 amino acids. CDR3 sequence: CASSLQDSDSTQYF. In nucleotides, the CDR3 is TGTGCCAGCAGCTTACAGGATTCGGACTCGACCCAGTACTTC.

This chain connects TRBV19 to TRBJ2-6; D is unclear. The germline V gene encodes CDR1 LNHDA and CDR2 SQIVND (reference sequence). This CDR3 has 14 amino acids. V was cut by 7 bases and J by 0 bases, with 7 bases left in between. For the CDR3, the DNA is TGTGCCAGTAAGACCTCCTCTGGGGCCAACGTCCTGACTTTC. Its translation is CASKTSSGANVLTF.